A single sample is the source of the 20 T cell receptor beta chains below, sequenced in a study of regulatory T cells in long-lasting Graves disease. Arm-PCR of CDR3 regions and iRepertoire HTBI primers were the basis on which TCR beta libraries were built. TCRdb re-derived calls from the multiplex PCR reads in MiXCR, one entry per CDR3 protein. The table records some 250,000 distinct CDR3 sequences, about 17% of them present only once. As for time point: newly diagnosed GD, antithyroid drugs for less than 3 months. PBMCs were the source of the RNA used for TCR sequencing. These sequences were also reported in another study, on T cells in Graves' hyperthyroidism and ophthalmopathy.

The input for sequencing was peripheral blood mononuclear cells (PBMCs), taken at new diagnosis, from a patient treated with antithyroid drugs. The receptors come from a woman aged 25 to 45 with Graves disease.

This clonotype was counted ten times or more. The J gene is TRBJ2-1, the V gene TRBV20-1; unclear D gene. V shed 0 bases and J shed 0 bases, with 12 bases lying between them. Germline V lookup: CDR1 DFQATT, CDR2 SNEGSKA (reference sequence). The CDR3 runs 16 residues. The CDR3 spells CSAREDSPSSYNEQFF. CDR3 in DNA: TGCAGTGCTAGAGAAGATAGTCCGAGCTCCTACAATGAGCAGTTCTTC.

This clonotype appeared many times. The rearrangement links TRBV24-1 to TRBJ2-2, with D possibly being TRBD1 (5 bases). V was trimmed by 3 bases and J by 1 base, leaving 8 bases between them. The V gene's germline CDR1 is KGHDR and CDR2 SFDVKD. The CDR3 extends over 15 amino acids. CDR3 coding DNA: TGTGCCACCAGTGATACCCAGGGGAACACCGGGGAGCTGTTTTTT. Translated: CATSDTQGNTGELFF.

Concerning this clonotype: A read error may explain this, as a much larger clone is one base away. This chain joins TRBV3-1 and TRBJ2-1; TRBD1 matches 9 bases. Germline lookup yields CDR1 LGHDT and CDR2 YNNKEL (reference sequence). This CDR3 contains 14 residues. The V segment lost 4 bases and the J segment 10 bases; nucleotides outside the gene matches: 8. The CDR3, as DNA: TGTGCCAGCAGCCGGGGACAGGGTAAAGACGAGCAGTTCTTC. Residues: CASSRGQGKDEQFF.

This clonotype appeared many times. The chain recombines TRBV4-1 with TRBJ2-1; D gene unclear. This CDR3 is built from 16 residues. The V and J ends lost 3 bases and 0 bases respectively, with 12 bases between them. Germline assignment: CDR1 MGHRA and CDR2 YSYEKL. CDR3 amino acids: CASSQVDVISYNEQFF. CDR3 nucleotide sequence: TGCGCCAGCAGCCAGGTAGACGTTATCTCCTACAATGAGCAGTTCTTC.

This clonotype has ten or more counts. This chain connects TRBV6-5 to TRBJ2-7; TRBD2 agrees at 9 bases. V shed 6 bases and J 4 bases; nucleotides not matched to a gene: 13. From germline, CDR1 is MNHEY and CDR2 SVGAGI. There are 16 residues in the CDR3. DNA for the CDR3: TGTGCCAGCAGCGACTCGATAGCGGGGGCCGTTTACGAGCAGTACTTC. Translating gives CASSDSIAGAVYEQYF.

The chain has TRBV5-4 and TRBJ1-1, with D unclear. Germline V lookup: CDR1 SGHNT, CDR2 YYREEE (reference sequence). The CDR3 totals 13 residues. Trimming left V 7 bases short and J 0 bases short, with 10 bases between. The CDR3 DNA reads TGTGCCAGCCGAAGGGCGGTGAACACTGAAGCTTTCTTT. The encoded protein is CASRRAVNTEAFF. Variable domain in full (rest from reference TRBV5-4 and TRBJ1-1): ETGVTQSPTHLIKTRGQQVTLRCSSQSGHNTVSWYQQALGQGPQFIFQYYREEENGRGNFPPRFSGLQFPNYSSELNVNALELDDSALYLCASRRAVNTEAFFGQGTRLTVV.

This clonotype was picked up many times. The rearrangement uses TRBV18 and TRBJ2-1, with a tentative D call TRBD1 (6 bases). V lost 3 bases and J lost 9, with 12 bases in between. This CDR3 is built from 13 residues. The germline gives CDR1 KGHSH, CDR2 LQKENI. The DNA of the CDR3 is TGTGCCAGCTCACCTACAGGGTTCCCTGAGCAGTTCTTC. Amino acids: CASSPTGFPEQFF.

There are a few counts of this clonotype. The J gene is TRBJ1-1, the V gene TRBV27; D uncertain. The germline CDR1 and CDR2 sequences are MNHEY and SMNVEV (reference sequence). There are 13 residues in the CDR3. Trimming took 7 bases from V and 6 from J, leaving 15 bases between them. The CDR3 region has the DNA TGTGCCAGCATAAAATTAGACCACGCTGAAGCTTTCTTT. As protein: CASIKLDHAEAFF.

There are many counts of this clonotype. V and J are TRBV3-1 and TRBJ2-2; D is ambiguous. Germline assignment: CDR1 LGHDT and CDR2 YNNKEL (reference sequence). This CDR3 region has 14 residues. V dropped 3 bases and J dropped 6 bases, with 11 bases sitting between them. The CDR3 loop is CASSQEGGSGELFF. CDR3 DNA sequence: TGTGCCAGCAGCCAGGAAGGCGGTTCCGGGGAGCTGTTTTTT.

This clonotype was detected many times. This rearrangement joins TRBV2 to TRBJ1-2; 8 positions match TRBD1. J gave up 3 bases and V 8 bases, and 8 bases lay outside the gene matches. Germline values: CDR1 SNHLY, CDR2 FYNNEI. This CDR3 comprises 14 residues. DNA of the CDR3: TGTGCCAGCCAGGCAGGGGGCAATTACTATGGCTACACCTTC. This encodes CASQAGGNYYGYTF.

This clonotype was seen more than once but under ten times. The V call is TRBV5-1, the J call TRBJ1-4; D may be TRBD1 (5 bases). The CDR3 length is 14 residues. Germline V CDR1 and CDR2: SGHRS, YFSETQ. Trimming cost V 2 bases and J 7 bases, with 12 bases left between them. CDR3 coding DNA: TGCGCCAGCAGCTTAGACAGAGCATTTGAAAAACTGTTTTTT. Amino acids: CASSLDRAFEKLFF.

This clonotype came up many times. The chain carries TRBV3-1 and TRBJ1-4; D gene ambiguous. Germline loops: CDR1 LGHDT, CDR2 YNNKEL (reference sequence). CDR3 size: 13 residues. Trimming cost V 2 bases and J 8 bases, with 9 bases left between them. The CDR3 reads CASSQSGGEKLFF. CDR3 sequence (DNA): TGTGCCAGCAGCCAATCAGGTGGGGAAAAACTGTTTTTT.

This clonotype was counted many times. The chain uses TRBV7-3 and TRBJ2-1; TRBD2 matches at 10 bases. V lost 2 bases and J lost 4; bases outside the gene matches: 5. The CDR3 covers 16 residues. Germline V CDR1 and CDR2: SGHTA, FQGTGA. Here the CDR3 reads CASSLFSSGGYNEQFF. The CDR3 DNA reads as TGTGCCAGCAGCTTATTTTCTAGCGGGGGATACAATGAGCAGTTCTTC.

This clonotype was recorded many times. The chain uses TRBV15 and TRBJ1-4, with 8 bases lining up with TRBD1. CDR3 length: 14 residues. Losses at the gene ends were 5 bases for V and 6 bases for J; bases not matched to a gene: 5. From germline, CDR1 is LNHNV and CDR2 YYDKDF (reference sequence). CDR3 DNA sequence: TGTGCCACCAGCGAAGGGACAGGTCATGAAAAACTGTTTTTT. This sequence encodes CATSEGTGHEKLFF.

Notes on this clonotype: It may be a read error: a sequence one base away is much more abundant. The chain carries TRBV6-1 and TRBJ2-3; TRBD2 matches 11 bases. The CDR3 runs to 15 residues. Germline CDR1 MNHNS, CDR2 SASEGT. Unmatched junction bases numbered 12, after V lost 6 bases and J lost 10 bases. Here the CDR3 reads CASRVSGGAEDAQYF. The CDR3 bases are TGTGCCAGCAGGGTTAGCGGGGGGGCCGAGGATGCGCAGTATTTT.

This chain joins TRBV7-2 and TRBJ2-3; a weak D match, TRBD2 (6 bases). Germline CDR1 and CDR2: SGHTA and FQGNSA. V dropped 4 bases and J dropped 3 bases, with 11 bases sitting between them. This CDR3 comprises 14 residues. The CDR3 reads CASSSRDSTDTQYF. CDR3 coding DNA: TGTGCCAGCAGCTCCCGGGACTCTACAGATACGCAGTATTTT.

Many counts were recorded for this clonotype. The rearrangement links TRBV7-8 to TRBJ1-1; D might be TRBD1 (6 bases). CDR1 and CDR2 (germline): SGHVS, FQNEAQ. The CDR3 sequence is 14 residues long. The V end lost 3 bases, the J end lost 1 base, and 9 bases lay between the germline ends. The CDR3, as DNA: TGTGCCAGCAGCTTGGAGGGACAGAACACTGAAGCTTTCTTT. Amino acids: CASSLEGQNTEAFF.

The gene calls are TRBV12-3 or TRBV12-4 and TRBJ2-5; TRBD1 matches at 10 bases. The CDR3 covers 16 residues. V lost 5 bases, J lost 1 base, and 7 bases stayed unmatched. The CDR3 bases are TGTGCCAGCAGTGACACTCGGACAGGGGGCCAAGAGACCCAGTACTTC. Encoded protein: CASSDTRTGGQETQYF.

This chain joins TRBV7-8 and TRBJ2-2; tentative D call: TRBD1 (5 bases). The germline CDR1 and CDR2 sequences are SGHVS and FQNEAQ. CDR3 length: 16 amino acids. The germline V and J ends were trimmed by 5 bases and 7 bases, with 20 bases remaining between them. The CDR3 region has the DNA TGTGCCAGCAGCGAGACCCACCAGGGTAACCACGGGGAGCTGTTTTTT. Encoded protein: CASSETHQGNHGELFF.

This clonotype was detected ten times or more. This chain uses TRBV3-1 with TRBJ2-7; D possibly uses TRBD1 or TRBD2 (5 bases each). The germline V and J ends were trimmed by 2 bases and 3 bases, with 8 bases remaining between them. Germline V gene sequence: CDR1 LGHDT, CDR2 YNNKEL (reference sequence). The CDR3 runs 13 residues. CDR3 sequence: CASSQRDGYEQYF. CDR3 in DNA: TGTGCCAGCAGCCAACGGGACGGCTACGAGCAGTACTTC.